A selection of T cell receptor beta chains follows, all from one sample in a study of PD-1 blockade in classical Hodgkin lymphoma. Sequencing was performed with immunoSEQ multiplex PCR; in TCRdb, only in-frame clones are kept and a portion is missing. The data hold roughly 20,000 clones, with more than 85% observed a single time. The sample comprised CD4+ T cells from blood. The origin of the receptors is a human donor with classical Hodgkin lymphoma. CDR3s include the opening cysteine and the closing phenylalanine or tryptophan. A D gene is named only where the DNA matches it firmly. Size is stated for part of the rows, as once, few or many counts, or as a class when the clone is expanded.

cdr3_aa: CASSRDYSPTDTQYF
cdr3_nt: TGTGCCAGCAGTCGGGACTATTCCCCCACAGATACGCAGTATTTT
clone_size: -
v_call: TRBV2
j_call: TRBJ2-3
d_call: TRBD2

cdr3_aa: CATGPSNYGYTF
cdr3_nt: TGTGCGACAGGCCCCTCTAACTATGGCTACACCTTC
clone_size: few
v_call: TRBV7-9
j_call: TRBJ1-2
d_call: -

cdr3_aa: CASSLASGQGIDTQYF
cdr3_nt: TGCGCCAGCAGCTTGGCTTCCGGACAGGGGATAGATACGCAGTATTTT
clone_size: once
v_call: TRBV5-1
j_call: TRBJ2-3
d_call: TRBD1

cdr3_aa: CASSPIIGMKGGYTF
cdr3_nt: TGTGCCAGCAGCCCCATTATAGGGATGAAGGGTGGCTACACCTTC
clone_size: -
v_call: TRBV7-2
j_call: TRBJ1-2
d_call: -

cdr3_aa: CAIQSLPQETQYF
cdr3_nt: TGTGCCATCCAGAGTCTCCCCCAAGAGACCCAGTACTTC
clone_size: -
v_call: TRBV6-5
j_call: TRBJ2-5
d_call: -

cdr3_aa: CASSLAPGVAGVLFEQYF
cdr3_nt: TGTGCCAGCAGCTTAGCCCCAGGGGTAGCGGGAGTACTATTCGAGCAGTACTTC
clone_size: -
v_call: TRBV7-9
j_call: TRBJ2-7
d_call: TRBD2

cdr3_aa: CASSPLFPTGYGYTF
cdr3_nt: TGTGCCAGCAGTCCCCTATTCCCGACAGGCTATGGCTACACCTTC
clone_size: -
v_call: TRBV28
j_call: TRBJ1-2
d_call: -

cdr3_aa: CASSWLAGLQETQYF
cdr3_nt: TGTGCCAGCAGTTGGCTAGCGGGGCTCCAAGAGACCCAGTACTTC
clone_size: -
v_call: TRBV6-5
j_call: TRBJ2-5
d_call: TRBD2

cdr3_aa: CASSQAAGSALHF
cdr3_nt: TGCGCCAGCAGCCAGGCGGCAGGGTCGGCCCTCCACTTT
clone_size: -
v_call: TRBV4-1
j_call: TRBJ1-6
d_call: -

cdr3_aa: CASSFTDRGEEKLFF
cdr3_nt: TGTGCCAGCAGCTTTACCGACAGGGGCGAGGAAAAACTGTTTTTT
clone_size: -
v_call: TRBV28
j_call: TRBJ1-4
d_call: TRBD1

cdr3_aa: CASSAETETQYF
cdr3_nt: TGTGCCAGCAGCGCGGAGACAGAGACCCAGTACTTC
clone_size: -
v_call: TRBV2
j_call: TRBJ2-5
d_call: -

cdr3_aa: CASSFSPQGSQPQHF
cdr3_nt: TGTGCCAGCAGCTTCTCCCCTCAGGGGTCCCAGCCCCAGCATTTT
clone_size: -
v_call: TRBV7-2
j_call: TRBJ1-5
d_call: -

cdr3_aa: CASSPTWGGELFF
cdr3_nt: TGCGCCAGCAGCCCTACCTGGGGCGGGGAGCTGTTTTTT
clone_size: -
v_call: TRBV4-1
j_call: TRBJ2-2
d_call: -

cdr3_aa: CASTKSGDEQFF
cdr3_nt: TGTGCCAGCACCAAGTCAGGGGATGAGCAGTTCTTC
clone_size: -
v_call: TRBV7-9
j_call: TRBJ2-1
d_call: -

cdr3_aa: CASSKVKPGGNTIYF
cdr3_nt: TGTGCCAGCAGCAAAGTCAAACCGGGGGGAAACACCATATATTTT
clone_size: -
v_call: TRBV21-1
j_call: TRBJ1-3
d_call: -

cdr3_aa: CASSFRNRDTQYF
cdr3_nt: TGCGCCAGCAGCTTTCGAAATAGGGATACGCAGTATTTT
clone_size: -
v_call: TRBV5-1
j_call: TRBJ2-3
d_call: -

cdr3_aa: CASSPTAVTGTQYF
cdr3_nt: TGTGCCAGCAGCCCCACCGCGGTTACGGGTACGCAGTATTTT
clone_size: -
v_call: TRBV7-9
j_call: TRBJ2-3
d_call: -

cdr3_aa: CASSFSRATDTQYF
cdr3_nt: TGTGCCAGCAGTTTTAGCAGGGCTACAGATACGCAGTATTTT
clone_size: -
v_call: TRBV27
j_call: TRBJ2-3
d_call: -